The clone carrying this TCR beta chain was picked up many times. A single record per CDR3 protein comes from TCRdb applying MiXCR to the 5' RACE reads. This sample has around 19,000 distinct CDR3 sequences, with around 6.1% found just once. These data are taken from a study of early T cells in non-severe SARS-CoV-2 infection. The sequencing input was whole blood. The source of this sequence is an adult who was a healthcare worker with PCR-confirmed SARS-CoV-2 infection or an uninfected control (not recorded which).

CDR3 residues: CASRGRNEETQYF. The DNA for the CDR3 is TGTGCCAGCAGGGGCCGGAACGAGGAGACCCAGTACTTC. The chain employs TRBV12-3 or TRBV12-4 and TRBJ2-5, with D hard to call. Between the trimmed V and J ends, which lost 6 bases and 5 bases, there was a span of 13 bases. The CDR3 is 13 residues long.